This T cell receptor beta chain was captured in a study of T-cell memory formation after mild COVID-19. At the level of the study: TCR clusters were mostly donor specific. Study-wide results and caveats: Nothing confirmed that second-wave clones peaking on day 37 were specific for SARS-CoV-2.

To note about this clonotype: Its antigen is unknown.

TCRdb recomputed calls from the 5' RACE reads with MiXCR, one row per CDR3 protein. The table lists roughly 130,000 distinct CDR3 sequences, 16% of them singletons. Sequenced input: PBMCs or a T cell subset sorted from them (not recorded which). This sequence originates from an adult woman who had mild COVID-19 (a few samples of this study predate the infection). Cell type and time point are not known.

The CDR3 here is CASSLALSNEQFF. The CDR3 nucleotides read TGTGCCAGCAGCTTAGCCCTCAGCAATGAGCAGTTCTTC. The V call is TRBV7-2, the J call TRBJ2-1; D remains unclear. The V gene's germline CDR1 is SGHTA and CDR2 FQGNSA. The CDR3 consists of 13 residues. The V end lost 0 bases, the J end lost 6 bases, and 6 bases lay between the germline ends.